This T cell receptor (beta chain) came from a study of cytomegalovirus exposure and HLA in healthy donors. 13 Jbeta primers and 60 Vbeta primers were used for the PCR. Here immunoSEQ multiplex PCR was the method, and the copy in TCRdb shows in-frame clones only, minus some. The sample includes roughly 120,000 clones, 6.5% to 9.5% seen only once; the top ten take 5% to 6.5%. V shed 3 bases and J shed 4 bases, with 8 bases lying between them. The CDR3 consists of 12 residues. CDR1 SGDLS and CDR2 YYNGEE come from the germline V gene. Only a few counts were recorded for this clone. What it recognizes is unknown. Other DNA sequences from this sample encode an identical CDR3 as well. Study results and caveats: Most TCR sequences were seen very rarely across donors, but some public TCRs occurred in many. Most of the TCR beta V segments (in an earlier analysis) were productive either about 87% or about 30% of the time. Among the most significant clusters, several appeared linked to common viral pathogens in a later analysis.

The material sequenced was PBMCs. The clonotype was recovered from a woman aged 35 to 49 in good health and CMV-seropositive. The chain combines TRBV9 with TRBJ2-7, with D maybe TRBD1 (5 bases). CDR3 DNA sequence: TGTGCCAGCAGCGGGCAGGGATACGAGCAGTACTTC. Translating it yields CASSGQGYEQYF.